Each of the 29 T cell receptor beta chains below was sequenced from the same sample in a study of T cell changes during pregnancy in multiple sclerosis. Assay: immunoSEQ multiplex PCR; the TCRdb copy retains only in-frame clones and omits some. The sample shows about 98,000 clones, roughly 94% of them seen only once. Sequenced here: peripheral blood, sampled after pregnancy. The receptors shown here come from a female donor in good health, enrolled as a control in a pregnancy study.

The V and J genes are TRBV13 and TRBJ2-1; D is uncertain. CDR3 size: 15 residues. The germline V gene encodes CDR1 PRHDT and CDR2 FYEKMQ (reference sequence). Between the trimmed V and J ends, which lost 4 bases and 0 bases, there was a span of 10 bases. The CDR3 nucleotides read TGTGCCAGCAGCTCTTCCTACGGCTCCTACAATGAGCAGTTCTTC. It codes for CASSSSYGSYNEQFF.

The V call is TRBV6-1, the J call TRBJ1-1, with D possibly matching TRBD1 (5 bases). V was cut by 3 bases and J by 1 base, with 6 bases left in between. Germline V CDR1 and CDR2: MNHNS, SASEGT. This CDR3 has 13 amino acids. The DNA for the CDR3 is TGTGCCAGCAGTGAGGGGCAGAACACTGAAGCTTTCTTT. Protein product: CASSEGQNTEAFF.

The V call is TRBV27, the J call TRBJ1-3; D not certain. Germline CDR1 is MNHEY and CDR2 is SMNVEV (reference sequence). The V end was cut by 2 bases, the J end by 1 base, with 12 bases between. The CDR3 runs 16 residues. CDR3 in DNA: TGTGCCAGCAGTTTAGATGGTGTGGCTTCTGGAAACACCATATATTTT. Translating it yields CASSLDGVASGNTIYF.

V gene TRBV30 combines with J gene TRBJ1-1; TRBD1 might be the D (5 bases). CDR3 length: 12 residues. Between the trimmed V and J ends, which lost 5 bases and 1 base, there was a span of 8 bases. Germline V gives CDR1 GTSNPN, CDR2 SVGIG (reference sequence). The CDR3 spells CAWSTANTEAFF. The CDR3 region has the DNA TGTGCCTGGTCGACAGCGAACACTGAAGCTTTCTTT.

This sequence joins TRBV2 and TRBJ2-7; possible D gene TRBD2, 5 bases. The V gene's germline CDR1 is SNHLY and CDR2 FYNNEI. V lost 3 bases, J lost 0 bases, and 9 bases lay in between. This CDR3 has 14 residues. CDR3 nucleotide sequence: TGTGCCAGCAGTGAGAGGGCTCCCTCCTACGAGCAGTACTTC. Amino acids: CASSERAPSYEQYF.

The chain links TRBV7-3 to TRBJ2-3; 8 nucleotides align to TRBD1. CDR1 and CDR2 (germline): SGHTA, FQGTGA. Trimming at V came to 2 bases and at J to 3 bases, leaving 7 bases not matched to a gene. This CDR3 has 16 residues. The CDR3, as DNA: TGTGCCAGCAGCTTATCAGGGACAGGAGGGACAGATACGCAGTATTTT. Translated: CASSLSGTGGTDTQYF. Variable domain in full (rest from reference TRBV7-3 and TRBJ2-3): GAGVSQTPSNKVTEKGKYVELRCDPISGHTALYWYRQSLGQGPEFLIYFQGTGAADDSGLPNDRFFAVRPEGSVSTLKIQRTERGDSAVYLCASSLSGTGGTDTQYFGPGTRLTVL.

This clone was observed a single time. The chain is built from TRBV6-5 and TRBJ2-7; D gene ambiguous. CDR3 length: 14 residues. V was clipped by 2 bases and J by 4 bases, with 12 bases between them. CDR1 and CDR2 (germline): MNHEY, SVGAGI. The CDR3 DNA follows: TGTGCCAGCAGTTACAGTAGAGCCGTATACGAGCAGTACTTC. This sequence encodes CASSYSRAVYEQYF.

In its sample, this clone was seen once. V and J are TRBV9 and TRBJ2-3; D perhaps matches TRBD2 (5 bases). Germline loops: CDR1 SGDLS, CDR2 YYNGEE. There are 15 residues in the CDR3. V was shortened by 1 base and J by 4 bases, with 13 bases between the two germline ends. DNA of the CDR3: TGTGCCAGCAGCGTAAACGGGGATGGCCCAGATACGCAGTATTTT. Protein product: CASSVNGDGPDTQYF. The full variable domain, with the rest looked up from reference TRBV9 and TRBJ2-3, is DSGVTQTPKHLITATGQRVTLRCSPRSGDLSVYWYQQSLDQGLQFLIQYYNGEERAKGNILERFSAQQFPDLHSELNLSSLELGDSALYFCASSVNGDGPDTQYFGPGTRLTVL.

This chain joins TRBV11-2 and TRBJ2-7, with 7 bases identical to TRBD2. The CDR3 runs to 15 residues. The J segment lost 3 bases and the V segment lost 0 bases, leaving 5 bases of the junction unmatched. CDR1 and CDR2 (germline): SGHAT, FQNNGV. This chain's CDR3 is CASSLEASGNYEQYF. For the CDR3, the DNA is TGTGCCAGCAGCTTAGAGGCTAGCGGAAACTACGAGCAGTACTTC.

This clone was seen a single time. The CDR3: CASSEGLRQGQETQYF. The CDR3 region has the DNA TGTGCCAGCAGTGAAGGACTGCGGCAGGGGCAGGAGACCCAGTACTTC. This sequence joins TRBV6-1 and TRBJ2-5; the D gene is possibly TRBD1 (6 bases). CDR1 is MNHNS and CDR2 is SASEGT in the germline V gene. This CDR3 has 16 residues. V lost 1 base and J 5 bases, leaving 17 bases between the germline ends.

This clone was picked up one time. The chain recombines TRBV2 with TRBJ2-7; 7 bases align to TRBD2. Looked up from germline, CDR1 is SNHLY and CDR2 is FYNNEI. Losses at the gene ends were 4 bases for V and 5 bases for J; bases not matched to a gene: 8. This CDR3 comprises 14 residues. In DNA, the CDR3 is TGTGCCAGCAGTGGTGGCGGGAGTGCCGACGAGCAGTACTTC. Amino acid sequence: CASSGGGSADEQYF. Drawing the rest from reference TRBV2 and TRBJ2-7, the complete variable domain is EPEVTQTPSHQVTQMGQEVILRCVPISNHLYFYWYRQILGQKVEFLVSFYNNEISEKSEIFDDQFSVERPDGSNFTLKIRSTKLEDSAMYFCASSGGGSADEQYFGPGTRLTVT.

This rearrangement joins TRBV29-1 to TRBJ1-1; D is perhaps TRBD1 (5 bases). Per the germline V gene, CDR1 is SQVTM and CDR2 is ANQGSEA. The CDR3 totals 13 residues. The germline V and J ends were trimmed by 5 bases and 0 bases, with 10 bases remaining between them. CDR3 sequence: CSVRGTVNTEAFF. The CDR3 DNA sequence: TGCAGCGTTCGCGGGACGGTGAACACTGAAGCTTTCTTT.

The CDR3: CASSDPGGLLGGYTF. In DNA form, the CDR3 reads TGTGCCAGCAGTGACCCGGGGGGACTACTAGGTGGCTACACCTTC. The J gene is TRBJ1-2, the V gene TRBV6-1; D perhaps matches TRBD1 (5 bases). V lost 3 bases and J 7 bases, leaving 18 bases between the germline ends. This CDR3 has 15 residues. Per the germline V gene, CDR1 is MNHNS and CDR2 is SASEGT.

CDR3 bases: TGTGCCAGCAGCGTAGTGAGCGGTCCCTACGAGCAGTACTTC. Residues: CASSVVSGPYEQYF. J is TRBJ2-7 and V is TRBV9; tentative D call: TRBD2 (5 bases). Germline assignment: CDR1 SGDLS and CDR2 YYNGEE. With 0 bases removed from V and 2 bases from J, the gap between germline ends came to 9 bases. The CDR3 sequence is 14 residues long.

This sequence joins TRBV5-5 and TRBJ2-7; D possibly corresponds to TRBD2 (6 bases). The V and J ends lost 2 bases and 3 bases respectively, with 21 bases between them. Germline CDR1 is SGHKS and CDR2 is YYEKEE (reference sequence). The CDR3 contains 17 residues. The CDR3 nucleotides are TGTGCCAGCAGCTTCCGAACTTCAAGACTAGAAGGCTACGAGCAGTACTTC. Protein: CASSFRTSRLEGYEQYF.

In this sample, this clone turned up a few times. This sequence joins TRBV2 and TRBJ1-2; 7 nucleotides match TRBD1. Trimming at V came to 5 bases and at J to 7 bases, leaving 13 bases not matched to a gene. CDR3 length: 15 amino acids. Germline-derived CDR1 and CDR2 are SNHLY and FYNNEI. The CDR3, as DNA: TGTGCCAGCAGTACCTCGGGACAGTCCCTTTCTGGCTACACCTTC. This translates into CASSTSGQSLSGYTF.

The rearrangement links TRBV6-4 to TRBJ2-3, with 9 nucleotides matching TRBD2. Per germline, CDR1 MRHNA and CDR2 SNTAGT. This CDR3 has 16 residues. Trimming removed 2 bases from V and 2 bases from J; junction bases left unmatched: 5. The CDR3, as DNA: TGTGCCAGCAGTGACGGTGCTAGCGGGGACACAGATACGCAGTATTTT. Translated, it gives CASSDGASGDTDTQYF.

This sequence joins TRBV28 and TRBJ2-7; tentatively, D is TRBD2 (6 bases). The V gene's germline CDR1 is MDHEN and CDR2 SYDVKM. Between the trimmed V and J ends, which lost 5 bases and 6 bases, there was a span of 14 bases. CDR3 size: 13 residues. CDR3 sequence reads: CASSNLGGSEQYF. DNA for the CDR3: TGTGCCAGCAGTAACCTGGGGGGTTCCGAGCAGTACTTC.

J is TRBJ2-1 and V is TRBV14; D is unclear. CDR3 length: 11 amino acids. From germline, CDR1 is SGHDN and CDR2 FVKESK. V was cut by 3 bases and J by 7 bases, with 4 bases left in between. CDR3 sequence: CASSHNNEQFF. DNA of the CDR3: TGTGCCAGCAGCCATAATAATGAGCAGTTCTTC. The variable domain in full, with the rest retrieved from reference TRBV14 and TRBJ2-1, is EAGVTQFPSHSVIEKGQTVTLRCDPISGHDNLYWYRRVMGKEIKFLLHFVKESKQDESGMPNNRFLAERTGGTYSTLKVQPAELEDSGVYFCASSHNNEQFFGPGTRLTVL.

Concerning this clone: The germline gene is not matched at one end of the junction; a read error may be the cause. The CDR3 DNA reads as TGTGCCAGCAGCTTATACGGGGGGAGCACGGGTACGCAGTATTTT. Translating gives CASSLYGGSTGTQYF. The chain links TRBV27 to TRBJ2-3; TRBD2 matches at 7 bases. Germline V CDR1 and CDR2: MNHEY, SMNVEV (reference sequence). This CDR3 has 15 residues.

This chain links TRBV19 with TRBJ2-2, with 7 bases lining up with TRBD2. After removal of 2 bases from V and 6 bases from J, the junction contained 6 bases not matched to a gene. CDR1 is LNHDA, CDR2 SQIVND, per germline (reference sequence). This CDR3 has 15 amino acids. DNA of the CDR3: TGTGCCAGTAGTATACCGGGACTAATTTCCGGGGAGCTGTTTTTT. This translates into CASSIPGLISGELFF.

On this clone: At one end, the junction sequence differs from germline, possibly due to a read error. The V call is TRBV30, the J call TRBJ2-5; TRBD2 might be the D (6 bases). The CDR3 has 14 amino acids. CDR1 is GTSNPN and CDR2 is SVGIG in the germline V gene (reference sequence). The CDR3 nucleotides read TGTGCCTGGAGTGTACGGAAGGGCCGGGAGACCCGGTACTTC. Its protein is CAWSVRKGRETRYF.

The chain carries TRBV2 and TRBJ2-2; a possible D gene is TRBD1 (6 bases). CDR3 length: 12 amino acids. Germline loops: CDR1 SNHLY, CDR2 FYNNEI. Trimming took 7 bases from V and 6 from J, leaving 9 bases between them. CDR3 loop: CASMTGPGELFF. The CDR3 DNA reads as TGTGCCAGCATGACAGGTCCCGGGGAGCTGTTTTTT.

This sequence joins TRBV6-1 and TRBJ2-1; 7 nucleotides line up with TRBD1. V trimming: 8 bases; J trimming: 5 bases; junction bases outside the gene matches: 9. This CDR3 has 14 amino acids. CDR1 MNHNS and CDR2 SASEGT come from the germline V gene. CDR3 in DNA: TGTGCCAGCTTACGGACAGGTGCTGACAATGAGCAGTTCTTC. Protein: CASLRTGADNEQFF.

The V and J genes are TRBV11-2 and TRBJ2-7; maybe TRBD1 (6 bases). The CDR3 runs 15 residues. The V end lost 2 bases, the J end lost 4 bases, and 15 bases lay between the germline ends. Germline CDR1 and CDR2: SGHAT and FQNNGV. The CDR3 region is CASSLLHRVGYEQYF. In DNA form, the CDR3 reads TGTGCCAGCAGCTTACTCCACAGGGTAGGGTACGAGCAGTACTTC.

The gene calls are TRBV2 and TRBJ2-7, with TRBD2 matching over 12 bases. CDR3 length equals 20 residues. Looked up from germline, CDR1 is SNHLY and CDR2 is FYNNEI. J gave up 6 bases and V 3 bases, and 21 bases lay outside the gene matches. Written as DNA, the CDR3 is TGTGCCAGCAGTGAGCAGGAAGGGACTAGCGGGTCCCCCCTCAGGGTCGAGCAGTACTTC. Protein sequence: CASSEQEGTSGSPLRVEQYF. Drawing the rest from reference TRBV2 and TRBJ2-7, the complete variable domain is EPEVTQTPSHQVTQMGQEVILRCVPISNHLYFYWYRQILGQKVEFLVSFYNNEISEKSEIFDDQFSVERPDGSNFTLKIRSTKLEDSAMYFCASSEQEGTSGSPLRVEQYFGPGTRLTVT.

J is TRBJ1-1 and V is TRBV12-5, with TRBD1 matching over 9 bases. The CDR3 length is 15 residues. V lost 4 bases and J lost 4; bases outside the gene matches: 7. Looked up from germline, CDR1 is LGHNT and CDR2 is FRNRAP. CDR3 protein: CASGYTGGAFTEAFF. The CDR3 coding sequence is TGTGCTAGTGGTTATACAGGGGGCGCTTTCACTGAAGCTTTCTTT.

V gene TRBV29-1 combines with J gene TRBJ2-7; D is perhaps TRBD2 (7 bases). This CDR3 comprises 12 residues. In germline, CDR1 is SQVTM, CDR2 ANQGSEA. Trimming took off 5 bases at V and 3 bases at J, with 11 bases between the two ends. CDR3 bases: TGCAGCGTTTCGGGGGGCCTCTACGAGCAGTACTTC. It encodes CSVSGGLYEQYF.

V is TRBV14 and J is TRBJ2-1, with TRBD1 as a possible D gene (5 bases). The germline gives CDR1 SGHDN, CDR2 FVKESK. With 2 bases removed from V and 0 bases from J, the gap between germline ends came to 11 bases. The CDR3 covers 16 residues. CDR3 loop: CASSQQGTSSYNEQFF. The DNA of the CDR3 is TGTGCCAGCAGCCAACAGGGTACAAGCTCCTACAATGAGCAGTTCTTC. Full variable domain (outside the CDR3, taken from reference TRBV14 and TRBJ2-1): EAGVTQFPSHSVIEKGQTVTLRCDPISGHDNLYWYRRVMGKEIKFLLHFVKESKQDESGMPNNRFLAERTGGTYSTLKVQPAELEDSGVYFCASSQQGTSSYNEQFFGPGTRLTVL.